The rows below give T cell receptor beta chains drawn from one sample of a study of shared clonotypes between healthy human individuals. Only in-frame clones appear in the TCRdb table, and some are missing; sequencing was by immunoSEQ multiplex PCR. The sample carries around 1.1 million clones, about 80% recorded once. Sequenced sample: memory CD4+ T cells from PBMCs. These receptors all come from a man between 18 and 35 years old in good health. Some clones in this sample may be carry-over from other donors' samples. CDR3s include the opening cysteine and the closing phenylalanine or tryptophan. D genes are given only for firm matches. Expanded clones are given a class, and other clones once, few, many or no size at all.

D gene: NA; clone size: few; V gene: TRBV2; J gene: TRBJ1-2; CDR3 protein: CASRRIGQGQGYTF; CDR3 DNA: TGTGCCAGCAGACGGATAGGGCAGGGGCAAGGCTACACCTTC
D gene: NA; clone size: few; V gene: TRBV18; J gene: TRBJ2-7; CDR3 protein: CASSPEDINSYEQYF; CDR3 DNA: TGTGCCAGCTCCCCGGAGGACATAAACTCCTACGAGCAGTACTTC
D gene: NA; clone size: NA; V gene: TRBV28; J gene: TRBJ1-3; CDR3 protein: CASSFPNTAGNTIYF; CDR3 DNA: TGTGCCAGCAGTTTCCCTAATACAGCTGGAAACACCATATATTTT
D gene: NA; clone size: NA; V gene: TRBV18; J gene: TRBJ1-2; CDR3 protein: CASSPRGVANYGYTF; CDR3 DNA: TGTGCCAGCTCACCGAGGGGGGTGGCGAACTATGGCTACACCTTC
D gene: NA; clone size: NA; V gene: TRBV5-1; J gene: TRBJ1-2; CDR3 protein: CASSLERANYGYTF; CDR3 DNA: TGCGCCAGCAGCTTGGAGCGGGCGAACTATGGCTACACCTTC
D gene: TRBD1; clone size: few; V gene: TRBV7-9; J gene: TRBJ1-2; CDR3 protein: CASSLADRGGYGYTF; CDR3 DNA: TGTGCCAGCAGCTTAGCGGACAGGGGAGGCTATGGCTACACCTTC
D gene: NA; clone size: NA; V gene: TRBV28; J gene: TRBJ1-1; CDR3 protein: CASSRYKGPQAFF; CDR3 DNA: TGTGCCAGCAGTCGGTACAAGGGACCCCAAGCTTTCTTT
D gene: NA; clone size: NA; V gene: TRBV5-6; J gene: TRBJ1-2; CDR3 protein: CASSLYSSGGGYTF; CDR3 DNA: TGTGCCAGCAGCTTATATTCGTCAGGAGGGGGCTACACCTTC
D gene: NA; clone size: once; V gene: TRBV11-2; J gene: TRBJ2-4; CDR3 protein: CASSLVEKAKNIQYF; CDR3 DNA: TGTGCCAGCAGCTTAGTAGAGAAAGCCAAAAACATTCAGTACTTC
D gene: NA; clone size: NA; V gene: TRBV5-1; J gene: TRBJ2-1; CDR3 protein: CASSLTQGGYNEQFF; CDR3 DNA: TGCGCCAGCAGCCTCACTCAGGGGGGCTACAATGAGCAGTTCTTC
D gene: NA; clone size: NA; V gene: TRBV28; J gene: TRBJ2-3; CDR3 protein: CASSLIGSTDTQYF; CDR3 DNA: TGTGCCAGCAGTTTAATCGGGAGCACAGATACGCAGTATTTT
D gene: NA; clone size: few; V gene: TRBV15; J gene: TRBJ1-4; CDR3 protein: CATSRDKGWDEKLFF; CDR3 DNA: TGTGCCACCAGCAGAGACAAGGGTTGGGATGAAAAACTGTTTTTT
D gene: NA; clone size: NA; V gene: TRBV7-8; J gene: TRBJ1-2; CDR3 protein: CASSSRPFLGAEGGYTF; CDR3 DNA: TGTGCCAGCAGCTCCCGCCCGTTTCTTGGTGCGGAAGGTGGCTACACCTTC
D gene: NA; clone size: few; V gene: TRBV29-1; J gene: TRBJ1-1; CDR3 protein: CSVNLPYTEAFF; CDR3 DNA: TGCAGCGTCAATCTTCCCTACACTGAAGCTTTCTTT
D gene: NA; clone size: NA; V gene: TRBV13; J gene: TRBJ2-7; CDR3 protein: CASSPKWGQQYF; CDR3 DNA: TGTGCCAGCAGCCCGAAGTGGGGCCAGCAGTACTTC
D gene: NA; clone size: NA; V gene: TRBV4-1; J gene: TRBJ2-2; CDR3 protein: CASSQGTYGELFF; CDR3 DNA: TGCGCCAGCAGCCAAGGGACTTACGGGGAGCTGTTTTTT
D gene: NA; clone size: few; V gene: TRBV10-1; J gene: TRBJ1-1; CDR3 protein: CASSLSPHTEAFF; CDR3 DNA: TGCGCCAGCAGTCTCTCCCCCCACACTGAAGCTTTCTTT
D gene: NA; clone size: NA; V gene: TRBV7-9; J gene: TRBJ2-7; CDR3 protein: CASSSRAGGSDEQYF; CDR3 DNA: TGTGCCAGCAGCTCTAGGGCCGGGGGCAGCGACGAGCAGTACTTC
D gene: NA; clone size: few; V gene: TRBV7-2; J gene: TRBJ2-1; CDR3 protein: CASSSRTGNEQFF; CDR3 DNA: TGTGCCAGCAGCTCCCGGACTGGCAATGAGCAGTTCTTC
D gene: NA; clone size: NA; V gene: TRBV5-1; J gene: TRBJ2-2; CDR3 protein: CASSSDLMGELFF; CDR3 DNA: TGCGCCAGCAGCTCGGACCTGATGGGGGAGCTGTTTTTT
D gene: TRBD1; clone size: NA; V gene: TRBV28; J gene: TRBJ2-7; CDR3 protein: CASRKQGGSYEQYF; CDR3 DNA: TGTGCCAGCAGAAAACAGGGGGGCTCCTACGAGCAGTACTTC
D gene: NA; clone size: few; V gene: TRBV7-8; J gene: TRBJ1-2; CDR3 protein: CASSRPGVGYTF; CDR3 DNA: TGTGCCAGCAGCCGACCTGGCGTCGGCTACACCTTC
D gene: NA; clone size: NA; V gene: TRBV29-1; J gene: TRBJ2-1; CDR3 protein: CSVEGVGRQSEQFF; CDR3 DNA: TGCAGCGTTGAAGGGGTAGGTCGTCAGTCTGAGCAGTTCTTC
D gene: TRBD1; clone size: NA; V gene: TRBV5-6; J gene: TRBJ1-1; CDR3 protein: CASSLVGQLNTEAFF; CDR3 DNA: TGTGCCAGCAGCTTGGTGGGACAGTTGAACACTGAAGCTTTCTTT
D gene: NA; clone size: few; V gene: TRBV5-4; J gene: TRBJ1-4; CDR3 protein: CASSLEGSLGEKLFF; CDR3 DNA: TGTGCCAGCAGCTTGGAGGGGAGCCTTGGGGAAAAACTGTTTTTT
D gene: NA; clone size: NA; V gene: TRBV15; J gene: TRBJ2-5; CDR3 protein: CATSRGSAGKETQYF; CDR3 DNA: TGTGCCACCAGCAGAGGTTCGGCAGGGAAGGAGACCCAGTACTTC
D gene: NA; clone size: NA; V gene: TRBV5-4; J gene: TRBJ1-2; CDR3 protein: CASSFWLGSGGYTF; CDR3 DNA: TGTGCCAGCAGCTTCTGGTTGGGTTCGGGCGGCTACACCTTC
D gene: TRBD2; clone size: NA; V gene: TRBV7-8; J gene: TRBJ2-2; CDR3 protein: CASREPGLAASGELFF; CDR3 DNA: TGTGCCAGCAGGGAACCGGGACTAGCGGCCTCCGGGGAGCTGTTTTTT
D gene: TRBD2; clone size: NA; V gene: TRBV11-3; J gene: TRBJ2-1; CDR3 protein: CASSFSGSWEQFF; CDR3 DNA: TGTGCCAGCAGCTTTAGCGGGAGTTGGGAGCAGTTCTTC
D gene: NA; clone size: NA; V gene: TRBV30; J gene: TRBJ2-5; CDR3 protein: CAWSEDYQETQYF; CDR3 DNA: TGTGCCTGGAGTGAGGACTACCAAGAGACCCAGTACTTC
D gene: NA; clone size: NA; V gene: TRBV7-9; J gene: TRBJ1-4; CDR3 protein: CASSLGAGQYNEKLFF; CDR3 DNA: TGTGCCAGCAGCTTAGGGGCAGGGCAATACAATGAAAAACTGTTTTTT
D gene: NA; clone size: NA; V gene: TRBV7-3; J gene: TRBJ2-6; CDR3 protein: CASGTGANVLTF; CDR3 DNA: TGTGCCAGCGGGACTGGGGCCAACGTCCTGACTTTC
D gene: NA; clone size: NA; V gene: TRBV9; J gene: TRBJ1-2; CDR3 protein: CASSVAGRGGYTF; CDR3 DNA: TGTGCCAGCAGCGTAGCAGGTAGAGGAGGCTACACCTTC
D gene: TRBD1; clone size: few; V gene: TRBV18; J gene: TRBJ1-1; CDR3 protein: CASSLGQGNTEAFF; CDR3 DNA: TGTGCCAGCTCATTGGGACAGGGGAACACTGAAGCTTTCTTT
D gene: TRBD2; clone size: NA; V gene: TRBV6-1; J gene: TRBJ2-7; CDR3 protein: CASSESPTSGIYEQYF; CDR3 DNA: TGTGCCAGCAGTGAGAGCCCGACTAGCGGCATTTACGAGCAGTACTTC
D gene: NA; clone size: NA; V gene: TRBV5-1; J gene: TRBJ2-3; CDR3 protein: CASSFLSGGTDTQYF; CDR3 DNA: TGCGCCAGCAGCTTTTTGTCAGGGGGCACAGATACGCAGTATTTT
D gene: NA; clone size: many; V gene: TRBV7-2; J gene: TRBJ1-5; CDR3 protein: CASSLTRTYNQPQHF; CDR3 DNA: TGTGCCAGCAGCTTAACAAGAACCTATAATCAGCCCCAGCATTTT
D gene: TRBD2; clone size: few; V gene: TRBV28; J gene: TRBJ2-3; CDR3 protein: CASSPYGSGLDTQYF; CDR3 DNA: TGTGCCAGCAGCCCCTATGGTAGCGGGTTAGATACGCAGTATTTT
D gene: NA; clone size: once; V gene: TRBV27; J gene: TRBJ2-7; CDR3 protein: CASSFLDNLYEQYF; CDR3 DNA: TGTGCCAGCAGTTTCCTTGACAATCTTTACGAGCAGTACTTC
D gene: NA; clone size: NA; V gene: TRBV7-2; J gene: TRBJ1-5; CDR3 protein: CASSQGRGQPQHF; CDR3 DNA: TGTGCCAGCAGCCAGGGAAGAGGACAGCCCCAGCATTTT
D gene: TRBD2; clone size: NA; V gene: TRBV5-1; J gene: TRBJ2-5; CDR3 protein: CASSRTTSGSGETQYF; CDR3 DNA: TGCGCCAGCAGCAGGACGACTAGCGGGAGTGGAGAGACCCAGTACTTC
D gene: NA; clone size: NA; V gene: TRBV5-4; J gene: TRBJ1-5; CDR3 protein: CASSLGTNQPQHF; CDR3 DNA: TGTGCCAGCAGCTTGGGTACCAATCAGCCCCAGCATTTT
D gene: TRBD1; clone size: NA; V gene: TRBV27; J gene: TRBJ1-2; CDR3 protein: CASSSAGGGYTF; CDR3 DNA: TGTGCCAGCAGTTCTGCAGGGGGCGGCTACACCTTC
D gene: NA; clone size: NA; V gene: TRBV7-9; J gene: TRBJ1-1; CDR3 protein: CASSWRDPGQNEAFF; CDR3 DNA: TGTGCCAGCAGCTGGAGGGATCCGGGACAAAATGAAGCTTTCTTT
D gene: NA; clone size: NA; V gene: TRBV2; J gene: TRBJ1-2; CDR3 protein: CASRAGATNYGYTF; CDR3 DNA: TGTGCCAGCAGAGCAGGGGCTACTAACTATGGCTACACCTTC
D gene: NA; clone size: NA; V gene: TRBV9; J gene: TRBJ1-2; CDR3 protein: CASSRDGANYGYTF; CDR3 DNA: TGTGCCAGCAGCCGGGACGGAGCTAACTATGGCTACACCTTC
D gene: NA; clone size: once; V gene: TRBV5-1; J gene: TRBJ2-2; CDR3 protein: CASSPDSETGELFF; CDR3 DNA: TGCGCCAGCAGTCCGGACTCAGAAACCGGGGAGCTGTTTTTT
D gene: NA; clone size: NA; V gene: TRBV10-2; J gene: TRBJ1-5; CDR3 protein: CASSDRAINQPQHF; CDR3 DNA: TGCGCCAGCAGTGATCGGGCAATTAATCAGCCCCAGCATTTT
D gene: NA; clone size: NA; V gene: TRBV5-1; J gene: TRBJ1-1; CDR3 protein: CASSLPGPEAFF; CDR3 DNA: TGCGCCAGCAGCTTACCGGGGCCTGAAGCTTTCTTT
D gene: NA; clone size: NA; V gene: TRBV29-1; J gene: TRBJ1-2; CDR3 protein: CSVGGDYGYTF; CDR3 DNA: TGCAGCGTTGGTGGGGACTATGGCTACACCTTC
D gene: NA; clone size: NA; V gene: TRBV7-2; J gene: TRBJ2-7; CDR3 protein: CASSWTHTGGEQYF; CDR3 DNA: TGTGCCAGCAGCTGGACCCACACAGGAGGCGAGCAGTACTTC
D gene: TRBD1; clone size: NA; V gene: TRBV19; J gene: TRBJ1-1; CDR3 protein: CASTPRGQGNTEAFF; CDR3 DNA: TGTGCCAGTACTCCCAGGGGGCAAGGGAACACTGAAGCTTTCTTT
D gene: TRBD1; clone size: once; V gene: TRBV5-1; J gene: TRBJ1-1; CDR3 protein: CASTIRGPPDTEAFF; CDR3 DNA: TGCGCCAGCACCATCAGGGGGCCCCCAGACACTGAAGCTTTCTTT
D gene: TRBD2; clone size: NA; V gene: TRBV29-1; J gene: TRBJ2-3; CDR3 protein: CSGTAGLATDTQYF; CDR3 DNA: TGCAGCGGAACAGCGGGACTAGCAACAGATACGCAGTATTTT
D gene: NA; clone size: NA; V gene: TRBV4-2; J gene: TRBJ2-1; CDR3 protein: CASSQEEGPYNEQFF; CDR3 DNA: TGTGCCAGCAGCCAAGAAGAGGGGCCCTACAATGAGCAGTTCTTC
D gene: TRBD2; clone size: NA; V gene: TRBV7-7; J gene: TRBJ2-1; CDR3 protein: CASSAGLAYNEQFF; CDR3 DNA: TGTGCCAGCAGCGCGGGACTAGCCTACAATGAGCAGTTCTTC